The TCR beta chain under discussion was sequenced for a study of shared clonotypes between healthy human individuals. The method was immunoSEQ multiplex PCR; TCRdb's version includes in-frame clones alone and lacks a portion of them. The data contain millions of clones, approximately 95% of them singletons. Trimming took off 2 bases at V and 3 bases at J, with 19 bases between the two ends. Germline CDR1 reads LGHNA; CDR2 reads YNFKEQ. The CDR3 contains 17 residues. The chain employs TRBV4-2 and TRBJ1-2; tentatively, D is TRBD1 (6 bases). The specimen sequenced was naive CD4+ T cells from PBMCs. Stated subset: CD45RA+ positively selected. The receptor comes from a man aged 18 to 30 in good health. Some clones in this sample may be carry-over from other donors' samples. The DNA for the CDR3 is TGTGCCAGCAGCCAACAAATCCGGGACACAGCTTACTATGGCTACACCTTC. Protein product: CASSQQIRDTAYYGYTF.